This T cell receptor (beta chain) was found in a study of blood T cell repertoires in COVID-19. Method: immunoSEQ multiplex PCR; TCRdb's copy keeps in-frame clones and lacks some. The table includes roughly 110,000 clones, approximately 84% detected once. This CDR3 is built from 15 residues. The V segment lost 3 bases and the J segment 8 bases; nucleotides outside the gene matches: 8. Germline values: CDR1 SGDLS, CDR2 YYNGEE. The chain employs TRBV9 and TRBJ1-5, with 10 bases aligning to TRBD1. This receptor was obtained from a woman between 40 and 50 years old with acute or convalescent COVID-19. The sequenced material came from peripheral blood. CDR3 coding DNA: TGTGCCAGCAGCGCCAGACAGGGGGCTGGGGAGCCCCAGCATTTT. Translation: CASSARQGAGEPQHF.